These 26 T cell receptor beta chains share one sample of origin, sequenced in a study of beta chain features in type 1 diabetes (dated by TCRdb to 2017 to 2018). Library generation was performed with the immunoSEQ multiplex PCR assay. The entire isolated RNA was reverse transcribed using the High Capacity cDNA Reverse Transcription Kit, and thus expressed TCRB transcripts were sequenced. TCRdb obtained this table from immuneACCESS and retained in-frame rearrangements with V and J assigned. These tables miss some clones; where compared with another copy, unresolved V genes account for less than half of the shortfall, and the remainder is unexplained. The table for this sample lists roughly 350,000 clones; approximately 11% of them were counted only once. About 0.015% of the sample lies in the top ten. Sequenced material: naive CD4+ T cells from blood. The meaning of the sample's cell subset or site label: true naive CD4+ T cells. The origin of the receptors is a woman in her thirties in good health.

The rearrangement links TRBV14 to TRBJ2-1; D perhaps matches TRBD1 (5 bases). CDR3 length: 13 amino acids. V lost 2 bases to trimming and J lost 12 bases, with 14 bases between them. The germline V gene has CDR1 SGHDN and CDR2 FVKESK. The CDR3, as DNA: TGTGCCAGCAGCCAATCGGACCGGACAAGGCAGTTCTTC. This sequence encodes CASSQSDRTRQFF.

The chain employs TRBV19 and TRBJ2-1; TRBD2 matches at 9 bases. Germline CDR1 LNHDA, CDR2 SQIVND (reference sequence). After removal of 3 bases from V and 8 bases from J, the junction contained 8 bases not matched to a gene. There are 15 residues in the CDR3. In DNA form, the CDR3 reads TGTGCCAGTAGTATTCAAGGCGGGAGGGTCCATGAGCAGTTCTTC. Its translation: CASSIQGGRVHEQFF.

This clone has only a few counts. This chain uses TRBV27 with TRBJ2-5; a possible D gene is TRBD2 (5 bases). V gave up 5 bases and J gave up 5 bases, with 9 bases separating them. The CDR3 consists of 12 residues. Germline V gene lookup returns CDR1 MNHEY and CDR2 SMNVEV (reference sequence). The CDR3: CASSGRGETQYF. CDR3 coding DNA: TGTGCCAGCAGTGGTCGGGGTGAGACCCAGTACTTC.

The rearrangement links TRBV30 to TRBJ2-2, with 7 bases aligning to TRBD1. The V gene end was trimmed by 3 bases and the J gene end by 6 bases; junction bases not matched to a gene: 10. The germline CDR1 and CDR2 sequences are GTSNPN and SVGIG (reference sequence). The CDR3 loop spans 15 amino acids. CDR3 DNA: TGTGCCTGGAGCCCAACTCCAGGGGGTCCCGGGGAGCTGTTTTTT. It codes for CAWSPTPGGPGELFF.

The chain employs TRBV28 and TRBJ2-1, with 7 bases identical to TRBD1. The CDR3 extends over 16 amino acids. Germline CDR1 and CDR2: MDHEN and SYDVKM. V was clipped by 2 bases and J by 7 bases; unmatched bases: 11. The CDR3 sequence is CASSLPTRTGRNEQFF. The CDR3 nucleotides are TGTGCCAGCAGTTTACCGACCCGGACAGGCCGGAATGAGCAGTTCTTC.

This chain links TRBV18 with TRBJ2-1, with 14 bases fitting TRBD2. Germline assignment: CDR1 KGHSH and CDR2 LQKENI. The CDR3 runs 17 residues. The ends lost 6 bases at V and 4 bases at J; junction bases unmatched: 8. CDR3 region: CASSSRLAGGEYNEQFF. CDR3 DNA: TGTGCCAGCTCCTCGAGACTAGCGGGAGGGGAATACAATGAGCAGTTCTTC.

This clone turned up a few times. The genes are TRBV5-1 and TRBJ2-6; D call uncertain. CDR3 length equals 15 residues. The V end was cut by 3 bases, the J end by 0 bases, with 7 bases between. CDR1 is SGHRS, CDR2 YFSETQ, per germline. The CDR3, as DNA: TGCGCCAGCAGCTCACACACCTCTGGGGCCAACGTCCTGACTTTC. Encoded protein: CASSSHTSGANVLTF.

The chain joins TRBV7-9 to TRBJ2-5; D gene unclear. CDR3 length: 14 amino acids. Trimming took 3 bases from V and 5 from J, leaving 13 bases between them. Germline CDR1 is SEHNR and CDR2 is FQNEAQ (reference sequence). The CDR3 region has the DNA TGTGCCAGCAGCTTGAACGGTGCGGTGGAGACCCAGTACTTC. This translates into CASSLNGAVETQYF. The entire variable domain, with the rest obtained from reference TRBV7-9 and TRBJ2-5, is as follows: DTGVSQNPRHKITKRGQNVTFRCDPISEHNRLYWYRQTLGQGPEFLTYFQNEAQLEKSRLLSDRFSAERPKGSFSTLEIQRTEQGDSAMYLCASSLNGAVETQYFGPGTRLLVL.

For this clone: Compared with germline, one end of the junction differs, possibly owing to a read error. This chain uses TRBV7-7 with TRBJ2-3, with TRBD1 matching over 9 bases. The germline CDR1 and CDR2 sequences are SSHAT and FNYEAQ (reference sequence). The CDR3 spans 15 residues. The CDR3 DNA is TGTGCTAGCAGCCCCGGGACAGGGCTCACAGATACGCAGTATTTT. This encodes CASSPGTGLTDTQYF.

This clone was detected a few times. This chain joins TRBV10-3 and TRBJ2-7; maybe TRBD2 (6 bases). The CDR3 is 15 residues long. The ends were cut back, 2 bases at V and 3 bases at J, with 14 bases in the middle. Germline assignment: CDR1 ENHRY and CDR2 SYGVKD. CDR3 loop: CAISERVSGYYEQYF. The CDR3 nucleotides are TGTGCCATCAGTGAGAGGGTTAGCGGTTACTACGAGCAGTACTTC.

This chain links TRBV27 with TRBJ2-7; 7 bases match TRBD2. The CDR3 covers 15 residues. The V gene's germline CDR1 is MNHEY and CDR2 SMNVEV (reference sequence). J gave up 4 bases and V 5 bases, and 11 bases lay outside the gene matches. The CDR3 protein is CASSATGTTGYEQYF. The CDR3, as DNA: TGTGCCAGCAGTGCAACCGGGACTACCGGGTACGAGCAGTACTTC.

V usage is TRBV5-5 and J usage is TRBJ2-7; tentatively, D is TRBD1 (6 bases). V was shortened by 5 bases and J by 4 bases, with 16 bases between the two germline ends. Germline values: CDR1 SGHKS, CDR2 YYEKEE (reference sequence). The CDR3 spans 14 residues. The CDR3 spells CASRKTGKGYEQYF. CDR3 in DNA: TGTGCCAGCAGGAAAACAGGGAAAGGTTACGAGCAGTACTTC.

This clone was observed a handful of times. CDR3 sequence reads: CASSLGQPNTGELFF. The CDR3 DNA follows: TGTGCCAGCAGCTTAGGACAGCCGAACACCGGGGAGCTGTTTTTT. The chain uses TRBV7-9 and TRBJ2-2, with a possible D match to TRBD1 (5 bases). The CDR3 is 15 amino acids. CDR1 is SEHNR and CDR2 is FQNEAQ in the germline V gene (reference sequence). V lost 1 base to trimming and J lost 0 bases, with 6 bases between them.

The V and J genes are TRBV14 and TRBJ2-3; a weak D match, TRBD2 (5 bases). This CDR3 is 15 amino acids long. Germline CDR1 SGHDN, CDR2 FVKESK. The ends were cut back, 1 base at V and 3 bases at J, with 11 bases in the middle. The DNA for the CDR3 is TGTGCCAGCAGCCAAGTATTAGCGCCGACAGATACGCAGTATTTT. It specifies CASSQVLAPTDTQYF.

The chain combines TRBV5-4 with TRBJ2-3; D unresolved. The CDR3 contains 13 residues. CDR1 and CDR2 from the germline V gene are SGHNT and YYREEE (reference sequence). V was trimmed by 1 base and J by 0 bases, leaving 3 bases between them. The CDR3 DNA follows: TGTGCCAGCAGCTTGCAAAGCACAGATACGCAGTATTTT. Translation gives CASSLQSTDTQYF. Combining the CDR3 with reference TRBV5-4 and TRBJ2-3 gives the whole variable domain ETGVTQSPTHLIKTRGQQVTLRCSSQSGHNTVSWYQQALGQGPQFIFQYYREEENGRGNFPPRFSGLQFPNYSSELNVNALELDDSALYLCASSLQSTDTQYFGPGTRLTVL.

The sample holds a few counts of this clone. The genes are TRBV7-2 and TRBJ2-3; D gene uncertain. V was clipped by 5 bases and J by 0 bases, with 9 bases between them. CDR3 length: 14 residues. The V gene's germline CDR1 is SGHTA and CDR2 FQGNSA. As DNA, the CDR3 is TGTGCCAGCAGCCCACTGACAAGCACAGATACGCAGTATTTT. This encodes CASSPLTSTDTQYF.

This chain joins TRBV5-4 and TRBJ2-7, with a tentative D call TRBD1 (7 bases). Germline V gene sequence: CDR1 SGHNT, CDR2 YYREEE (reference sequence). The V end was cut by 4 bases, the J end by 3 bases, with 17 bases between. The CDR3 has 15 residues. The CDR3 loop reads CASSPAGGTDYEQYF. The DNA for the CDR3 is TGTGCCAGCAGCCCGGCCGGAGGGACAGACTACGAGCAGTACTTC.

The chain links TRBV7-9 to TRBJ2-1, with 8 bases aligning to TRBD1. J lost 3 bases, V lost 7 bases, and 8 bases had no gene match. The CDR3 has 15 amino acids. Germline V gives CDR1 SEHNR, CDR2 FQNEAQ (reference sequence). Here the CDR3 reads CASNQDRAHYNEQFF. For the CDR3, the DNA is TGTGCCAGCAACCAGGACAGGGCACACTACAATGAGCAGTTCTTC.

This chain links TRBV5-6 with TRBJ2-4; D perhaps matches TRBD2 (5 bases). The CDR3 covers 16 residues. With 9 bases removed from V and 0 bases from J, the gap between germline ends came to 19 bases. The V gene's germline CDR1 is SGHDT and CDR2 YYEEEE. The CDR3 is CATQLGGSLAKNIQYF. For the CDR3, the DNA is TGTGCCACCCAGTTGGGTGGGAGCCTAGCCAAAAACATTCAGTACTTC.

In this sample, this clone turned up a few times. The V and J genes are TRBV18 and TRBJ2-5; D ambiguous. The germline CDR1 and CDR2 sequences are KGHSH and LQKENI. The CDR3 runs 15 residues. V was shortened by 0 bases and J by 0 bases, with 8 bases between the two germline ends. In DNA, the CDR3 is TGTGCCAGCTCACCACCCTCCGGGTACCAAGAGACCCAGTACTTC. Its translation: CASSPPSGYQETQYF.

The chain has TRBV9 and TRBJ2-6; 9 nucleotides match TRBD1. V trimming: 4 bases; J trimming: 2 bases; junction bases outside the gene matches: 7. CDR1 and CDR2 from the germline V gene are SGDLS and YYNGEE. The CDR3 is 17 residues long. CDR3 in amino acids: CASSPTDRGTGANVLTF. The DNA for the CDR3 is TGTGCCAGCAGCCCCACGGACAGGGGTACTGGGGCCAACGTCCTGACTTTC. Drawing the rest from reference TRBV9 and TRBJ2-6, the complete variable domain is DSGVTQTPKHLITATGQRVTLRCSPRSGDLSVYWYQQSLDQGLQFLIQYYNGEERAKGNILERFSAQQFPDLHSELNLSSLELGDSALYFCASSPTDRGTGANVLTFGAGSRLTVL.

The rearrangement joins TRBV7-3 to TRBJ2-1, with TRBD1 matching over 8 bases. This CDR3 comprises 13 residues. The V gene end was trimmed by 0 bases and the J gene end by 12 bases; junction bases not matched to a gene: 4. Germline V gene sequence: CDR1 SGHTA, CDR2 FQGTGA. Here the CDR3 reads CASSLTLTGAQFF. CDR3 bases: TGTGCCAGCAGCTTAACACTGACAGGGGCGCAGTTCTTC.

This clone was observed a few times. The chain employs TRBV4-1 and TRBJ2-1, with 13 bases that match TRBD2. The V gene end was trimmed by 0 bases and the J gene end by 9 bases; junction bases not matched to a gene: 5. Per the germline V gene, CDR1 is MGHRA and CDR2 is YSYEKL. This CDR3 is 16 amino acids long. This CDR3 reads CASSQDYGLAGAEQFF. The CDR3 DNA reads TGCGCCAGCAGCCAAGATTATGGACTAGCGGGAGCTGAGCAGTTCTTC.

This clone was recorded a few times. DNA for the CDR3: TGTGCCAGCAGTCCTTACTCAACAGGGGGGTACACTGAAGCTTTCTTT. Translating gives CASSPYSTGGYTEAFF. This rearrangement joins TRBV27 to TRBJ1-1; 8 positions agree with TRBD1. CDR1 is MNHEY, CDR2 SMNVEV, per germline (reference sequence). With 5 bases clipped from V and 3 bases from J, the junction kept 11 bases outside the gene matches. CDR3 length: 16 residues.

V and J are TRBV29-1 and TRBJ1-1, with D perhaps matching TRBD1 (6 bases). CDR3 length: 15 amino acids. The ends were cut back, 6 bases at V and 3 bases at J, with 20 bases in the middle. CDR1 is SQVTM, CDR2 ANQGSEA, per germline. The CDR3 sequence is CSVAGTMGKDTEAFF. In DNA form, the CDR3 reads TGCAGCGTCGCCGGGACAATGGGGAAGGACACTGAAGCTTTCTTT. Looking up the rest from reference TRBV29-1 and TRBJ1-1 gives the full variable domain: SAVISQKPSRDICQRGTSLTIQCQVDSQVTMMFWYRQQPGQSLTLIATANQGSEATYESGFVIDKFPISRPNLTFSTLTVSNMSPEDSSIYLCSVAGTMGKDTEAFFGQGTRLTVV.

The DNA of the CDR3 is TGTGCCAGCAGCTTAGGTCATTTGTCCCTGAACACTGAAGCTTTCTTT. This encodes CASSLGHLSLNTEAFF. The chain recombines TRBV7-2 with TRBJ1-1; no definite D call. The CDR3 sequence is 16 residues long. Germline loops: CDR1 SGHTA, CDR2 FQGNSA. V was pared by 1 base and J by 0 bases, with 12 bases between.